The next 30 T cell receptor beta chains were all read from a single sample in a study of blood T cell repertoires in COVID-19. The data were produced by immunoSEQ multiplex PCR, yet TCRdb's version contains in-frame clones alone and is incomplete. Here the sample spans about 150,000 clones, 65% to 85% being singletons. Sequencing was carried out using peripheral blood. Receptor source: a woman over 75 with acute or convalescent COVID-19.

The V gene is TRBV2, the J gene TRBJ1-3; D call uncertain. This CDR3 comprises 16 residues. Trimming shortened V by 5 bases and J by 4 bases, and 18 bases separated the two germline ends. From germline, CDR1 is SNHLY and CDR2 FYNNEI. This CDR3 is CASSPFGRRSGNTIYF. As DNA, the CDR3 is TGTGCCAGCAGTCCATTTGGGAGAAGGTCGGGAAACACCATATATTTT.

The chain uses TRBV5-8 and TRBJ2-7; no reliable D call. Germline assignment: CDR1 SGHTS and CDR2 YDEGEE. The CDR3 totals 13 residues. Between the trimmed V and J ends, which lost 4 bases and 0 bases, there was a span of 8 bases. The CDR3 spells CASSPRFSYEQYF. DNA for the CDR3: TGTGCCAGCAGCCCACGGTTCTCCTACGAGCAGTACTTC.

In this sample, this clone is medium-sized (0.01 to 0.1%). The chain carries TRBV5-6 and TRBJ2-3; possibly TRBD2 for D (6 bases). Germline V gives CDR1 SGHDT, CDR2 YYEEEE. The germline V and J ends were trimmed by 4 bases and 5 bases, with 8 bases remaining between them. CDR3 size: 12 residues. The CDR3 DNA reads TGTGCCAGCAGCCCGGGGGAAGATACGCAGTATTTT. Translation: CASSPGEDTQYF.

CDR3 bases: TGTGCCAGCAGCATCAAGCGGGGGGGCCTGGCAGATACGCAGTATTTT. It codes for CASSIKRGGLADTQYF. The chain links TRBV7-8 to TRBJ2-3; 10 nucleotides agree with TRBD2. V was clipped by 5 bases and J by 4 bases; unmatched bases: 9. Germline loops: CDR1 SGHVS, CDR2 FQNEAQ. The CDR3 has 16 residues. The entire variable domain, with the rest obtained from reference TRBV7-8 and TRBJ2-3, is as follows: GAGVSQSPRYKVAKRGQDVALRCDPISGHVSLFWYQQALGQGPEFLTYFQNEAQLDKSGLPSDRFFAERPEGSVSTLKIQRTQQEDSAVYLCASSIKRGGLADTQYFGPGTRLTVL.

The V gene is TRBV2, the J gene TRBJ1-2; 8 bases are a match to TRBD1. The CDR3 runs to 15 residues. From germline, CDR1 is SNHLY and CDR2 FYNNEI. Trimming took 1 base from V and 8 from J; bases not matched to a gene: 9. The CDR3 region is CASSEEGRGRAGYTF. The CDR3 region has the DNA TGTGCCAGCAGTGAAGAGGGCAGGGGGCGGGCGGGCTACACCTTC.

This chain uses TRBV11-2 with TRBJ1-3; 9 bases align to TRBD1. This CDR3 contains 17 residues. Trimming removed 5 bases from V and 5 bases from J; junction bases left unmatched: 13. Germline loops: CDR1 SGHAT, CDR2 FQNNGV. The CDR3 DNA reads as TGTGCCAGCAGCCCTGCTACGGGACAGGGAGTTAGAAACACCATATATTTT. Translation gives CASSPATGQGVRNTIYF. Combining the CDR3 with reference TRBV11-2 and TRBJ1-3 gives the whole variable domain EAGVAQSPRYKIIEKRQSVAFWCNPISGHATLYWYQQILGQGPKLLIQFQNNGVVDDSQLPKDRFSAERLKGVDSTLKIQPAKLEDSAVYLCASSPATGQGVRNTIYFGEGSWLTVV.

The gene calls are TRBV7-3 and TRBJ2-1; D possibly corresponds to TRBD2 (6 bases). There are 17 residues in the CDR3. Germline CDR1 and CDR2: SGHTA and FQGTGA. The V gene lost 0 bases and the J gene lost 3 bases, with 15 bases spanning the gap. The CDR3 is CASSLTPRGTGYNEQFF. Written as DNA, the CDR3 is TGTGCCAGCAGCTTAACGCCACGGGGGACTGGCTACAATGAGCAGTTCTTC.

The CDR3 sequence: CASSWGLAGTNTGELFF. CDR3 bases: TGCGCCAGCAGCTGGGGACTAGCGGGAACTAACACCGGGGAGCTGTTTTTT. The J gene is TRBJ2-2, the V gene TRBV5-1; 13 bases fit TRBD2. This CDR3 has 17 residues. The V gene end was trimmed by 3 bases and the J gene end by 2 bases; junction bases not matched to a gene: 4. Germline V gene sequence: CDR1 SGHRS, CDR2 YFSETQ.

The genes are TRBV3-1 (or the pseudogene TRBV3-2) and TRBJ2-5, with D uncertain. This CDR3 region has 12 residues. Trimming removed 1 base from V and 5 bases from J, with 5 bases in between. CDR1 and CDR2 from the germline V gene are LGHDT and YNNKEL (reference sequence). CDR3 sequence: CASSQAVETQYF. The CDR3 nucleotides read TGTGCCAGCAGCCAAGCCGTCGAGACCCAGTACTTC.

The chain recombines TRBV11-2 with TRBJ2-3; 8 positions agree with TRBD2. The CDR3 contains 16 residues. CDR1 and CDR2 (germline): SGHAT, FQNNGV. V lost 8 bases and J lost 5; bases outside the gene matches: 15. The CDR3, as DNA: TGTGCCAGCGGCCGGGGGAATAGCGGGACGGGAGATACGCAGTATTTT. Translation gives CASGRGNSGTGDTQYF.

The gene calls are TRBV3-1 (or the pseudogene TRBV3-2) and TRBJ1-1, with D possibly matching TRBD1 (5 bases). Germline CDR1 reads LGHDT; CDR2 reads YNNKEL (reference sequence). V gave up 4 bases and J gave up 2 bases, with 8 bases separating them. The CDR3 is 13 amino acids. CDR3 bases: TGTGCCAGCAGCCCCAGGGAAAACACTGAAGCTTTCTTT. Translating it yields CASSPRENTEAFF.

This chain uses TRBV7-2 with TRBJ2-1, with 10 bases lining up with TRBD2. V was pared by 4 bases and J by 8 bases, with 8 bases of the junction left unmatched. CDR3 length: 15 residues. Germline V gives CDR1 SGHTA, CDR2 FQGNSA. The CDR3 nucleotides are TGTGCCAGCAGCTCCCAGCGGGGGGGCGTTTATGAGCAGTTCTTC. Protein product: CASSSQRGGVYEQFF.

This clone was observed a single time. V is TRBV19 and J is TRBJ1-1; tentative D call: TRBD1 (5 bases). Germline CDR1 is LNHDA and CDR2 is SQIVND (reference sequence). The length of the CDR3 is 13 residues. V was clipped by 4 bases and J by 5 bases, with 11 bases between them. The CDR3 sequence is CASSTTGATEAFF. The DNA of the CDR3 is TGTGCCAGTAGTACAACAGGAGCGACTGAAGCTTTCTTT.

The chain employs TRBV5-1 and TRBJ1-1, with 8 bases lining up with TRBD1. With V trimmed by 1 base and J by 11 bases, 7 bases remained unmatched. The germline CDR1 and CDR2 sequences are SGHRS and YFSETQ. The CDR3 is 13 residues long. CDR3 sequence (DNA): TGCGCCAGCAGCTTGTCGCAGGGGGCCAAGGCTTTCTTT. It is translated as CASSLSQGAKAFF. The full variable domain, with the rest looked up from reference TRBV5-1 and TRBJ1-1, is KAGVTQTPRYLIKTRGQQVTLSCSPISGHRSVSWYQQTPGQGLQFLFEYFSETQRNKGNFPGRFSGRQFSNSRSEMNVSTLELGDSALYLCASSLSQGAKAFFGQGTRLTVV.

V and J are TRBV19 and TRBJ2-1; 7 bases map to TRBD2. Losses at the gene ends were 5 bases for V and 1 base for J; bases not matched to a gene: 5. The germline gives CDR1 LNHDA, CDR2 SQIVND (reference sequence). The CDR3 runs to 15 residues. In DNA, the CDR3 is TGTGCCAGTAGTGAGCGGGGAGGATCCTACAATGAGCAGTTCTTC. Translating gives CASSERGGSYNEQFF.

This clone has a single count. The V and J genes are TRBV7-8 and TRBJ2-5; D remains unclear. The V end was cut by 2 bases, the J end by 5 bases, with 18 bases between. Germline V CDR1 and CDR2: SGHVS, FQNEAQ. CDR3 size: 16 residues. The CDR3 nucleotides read TGTGCCAGCAGCTTAAGAGGTGTTAGCTCGGTGGAGACCCAGTACTTC. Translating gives CASSLRGVSSVETQYF.

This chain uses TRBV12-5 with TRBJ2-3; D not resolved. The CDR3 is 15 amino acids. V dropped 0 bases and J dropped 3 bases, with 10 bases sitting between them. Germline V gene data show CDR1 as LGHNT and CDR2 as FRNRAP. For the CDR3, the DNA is TGTGCTAGTGGTTTGGTTACTACTCAGACAGATACGCAGTATTTT. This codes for CASGLVTTQTDTQYF.

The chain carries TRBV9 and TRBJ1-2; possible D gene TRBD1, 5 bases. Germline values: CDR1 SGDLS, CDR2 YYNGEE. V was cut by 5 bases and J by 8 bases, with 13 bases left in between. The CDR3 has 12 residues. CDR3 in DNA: TGTGCCAGCAGTATAACAGGTTACGGCTACACCTTC. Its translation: CASSITGYGYTF.

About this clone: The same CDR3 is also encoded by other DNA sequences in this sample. CDR3 sequence: CASSYGQGANYGYTF. For the CDR3, the DNA is TGCGCCAGCAGCTACGGACAGGGAGCTAACTATGGCTACACCTTC. The chain combines TRBV5-1 with TRBJ1-2; TRBD1 agrees at 8 bases. Per the germline V gene, CDR1 is SGHRS and CDR2 is YFSETQ. There are 15 residues in the CDR3. Losses at the gene ends were 3 bases for V and 0 bases for J; bases not matched to a gene: 4.

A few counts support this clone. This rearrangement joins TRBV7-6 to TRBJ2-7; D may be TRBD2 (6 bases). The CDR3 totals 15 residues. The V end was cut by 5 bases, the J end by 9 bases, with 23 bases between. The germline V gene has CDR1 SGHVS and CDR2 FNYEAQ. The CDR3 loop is CASSAETTSRGAQYF. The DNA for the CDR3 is TGTGCCAGCAGCGCGGAGACGACTAGTCGGGGTGCGCAGTACTTC.

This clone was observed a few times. The CDR3 DNA sequence: TGTGCCAGCAGTTCACCCCGGGACAGGGGCTCCTACGAGCAGTACTTC. Translated, it gives CASSSPRDRGSYEQYF. The chain joins TRBV6-5 to TRBJ2-7; 10 positions agree with TRBD1. Germline lookup yields CDR1 MNHEY and CDR2 SVGAGI. After removal of 4 bases from V and 0 bases from J, the junction contained 6 bases not matched to a gene. There are 16 residues in the CDR3.

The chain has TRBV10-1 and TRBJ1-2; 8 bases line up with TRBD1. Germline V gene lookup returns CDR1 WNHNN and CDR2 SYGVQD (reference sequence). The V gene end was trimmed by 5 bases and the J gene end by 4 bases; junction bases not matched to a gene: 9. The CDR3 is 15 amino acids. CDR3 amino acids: CASSPAQGARYGYTF. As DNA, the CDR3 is TGCGCCAGCAGTCCAGCGCAGGGGGCTCGCTATGGCTACACCTTC.

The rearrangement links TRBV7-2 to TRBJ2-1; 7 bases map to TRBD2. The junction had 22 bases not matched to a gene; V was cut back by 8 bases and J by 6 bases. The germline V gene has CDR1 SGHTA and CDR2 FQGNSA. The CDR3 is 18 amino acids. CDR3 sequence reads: CASGRGGSFATYLNEQFF. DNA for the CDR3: TGTGCCAGCGGGAGGGGAGGGTCCTTCGCCACGTACCTCAATGAGCAGTTCTTC.

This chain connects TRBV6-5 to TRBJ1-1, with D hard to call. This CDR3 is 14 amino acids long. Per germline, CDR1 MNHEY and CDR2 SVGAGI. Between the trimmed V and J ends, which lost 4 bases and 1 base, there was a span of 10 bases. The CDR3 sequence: CASSLTEQNTEAFF. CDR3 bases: TGTGCCAGCAGTTTAACAGAGCAGAACACTGAAGCTTTCTTT.

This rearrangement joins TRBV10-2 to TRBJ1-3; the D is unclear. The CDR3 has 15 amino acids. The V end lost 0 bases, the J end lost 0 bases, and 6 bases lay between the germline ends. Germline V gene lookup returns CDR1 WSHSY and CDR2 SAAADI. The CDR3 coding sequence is TGCGCCAGCAGTGAGTCCCGGGGCTCTGGAAACACCATATATTTT. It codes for CASSESRGSGNTIYF.

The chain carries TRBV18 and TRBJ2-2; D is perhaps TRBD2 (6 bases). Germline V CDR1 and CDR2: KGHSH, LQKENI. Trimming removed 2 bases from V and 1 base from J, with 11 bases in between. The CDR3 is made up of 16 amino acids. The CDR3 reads CASSPFRGGNTGELFF. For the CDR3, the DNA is TGTGCCAGCTCACCATTCCGGGGAGGGAACACCGGGGAGCTGTTTTTT. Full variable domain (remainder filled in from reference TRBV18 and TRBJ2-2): NAGVMQNPRHLVRRRGQEARLRCSPMKGHSHVYWYRQLPEEGLKFMVYLQKENIIDESGMPKERFSAEFPKEGPSILRIQQVVRGDSAAYFCASSPFRGGNTGELFFGEGSRLTVL.

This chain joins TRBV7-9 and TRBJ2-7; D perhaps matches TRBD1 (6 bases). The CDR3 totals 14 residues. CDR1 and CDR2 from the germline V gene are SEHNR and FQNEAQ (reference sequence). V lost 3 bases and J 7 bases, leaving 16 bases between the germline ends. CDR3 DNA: TGTGCCAGCAGCTTTACCGGGACACCCGGGGAGCAGTACTTC. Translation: CASSFTGTPGEQYF.

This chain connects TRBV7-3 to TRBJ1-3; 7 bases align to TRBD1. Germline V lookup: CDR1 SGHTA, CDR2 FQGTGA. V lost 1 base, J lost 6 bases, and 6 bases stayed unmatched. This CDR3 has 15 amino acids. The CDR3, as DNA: TGTGCCAGCAGCTTAAATACCGGGACAGAAAACACCATATATTTT. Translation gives CASSLNTGTENTIYF.

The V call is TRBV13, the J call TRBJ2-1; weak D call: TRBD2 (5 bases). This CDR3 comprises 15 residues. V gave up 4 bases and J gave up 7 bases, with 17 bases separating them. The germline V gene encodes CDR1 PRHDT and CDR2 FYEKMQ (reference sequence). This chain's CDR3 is CASSSIIALRNEQFF. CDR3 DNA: TGTGCCAGCAGCTCTATTATAGCGCTACGGAATGAGCAGTTCTTC.

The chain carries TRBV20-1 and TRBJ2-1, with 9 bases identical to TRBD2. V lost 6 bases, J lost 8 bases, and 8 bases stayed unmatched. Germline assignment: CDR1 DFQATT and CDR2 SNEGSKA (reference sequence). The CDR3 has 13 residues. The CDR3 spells CSASLAGYYEQFF. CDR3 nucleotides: TGCAGTGCCAGTCTAGCGGGATATTATGAGCAGTTCTTC.